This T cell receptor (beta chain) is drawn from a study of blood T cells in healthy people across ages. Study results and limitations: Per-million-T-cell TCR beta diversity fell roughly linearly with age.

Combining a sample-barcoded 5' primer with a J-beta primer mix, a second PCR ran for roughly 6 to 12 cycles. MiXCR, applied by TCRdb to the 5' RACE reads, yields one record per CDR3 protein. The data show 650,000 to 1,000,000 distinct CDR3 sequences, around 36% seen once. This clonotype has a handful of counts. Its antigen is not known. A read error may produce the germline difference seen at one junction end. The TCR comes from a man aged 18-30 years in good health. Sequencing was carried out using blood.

Here the CDR3 DNA reads TGTGCCAGCAGTGTAGCGCCACAGGCTGGCTACACCTTC. Amino acid sequence: CASSVAPQAGYTF. The J gene is TRBJ1-2, the V gene TRBV12-3 or TRBV12-4, with D possibly being TRBD1 (5 bases). The CDR3 consists of 13 residues.